The rows below give T cell receptor beta chains drawn from one sample of a study of blood T cell repertoires in COVID-19. Sequenced by immunoSEQ multiplex PCR; TCRdb stores in-frame clones only, minus some. This sample has 170,000 or so clones, with 85% to 90% found just once. Sequencing used peripheral blood. The origin of the receptors is a young woman who had recovered from COVID-19. The CDR3 runs from the conserved cysteine through the conserved F or W. Fields, in order: J gene, clone size, D gene, V gene, CDR3 DNA, CDR3 protein. A D gene is named only where the DNA matches it firmly. Size tells how often a clone was seen (once, few, many) or the class of an expanded clone, and some rows leave it out.

>TRBJ2-3|.|.|TRBV7-2
TGTGCCAGCAGCCGCGGAGGGACCATCACAGATACGCAGTATTTT
CASSRGGTITDTQYF
>TRBJ2-3|.|TRBD1|TRBV13
TGTGCCAGCAGCTCCCGGGACAGGACAGATACGCAGTATTTT
CASSSRDRTDTQYF
>TRBJ2-5|.|.|TRBV25-1
TGTGCCAGCAGTGCCGCTGGCAGGGGAAGGCTAGAGACCCAGTACTTC
CASSAAGRGRLETQYF
>TRBJ1-2|.|.|TRBV29-1
TGCAGCGTTGAAAGGGTCCAGGGGACCTACCTCTATGGCTACACCTTC
CSVERVQGTYLYGYTF
>TRBJ2-2|.|TRBD2|TRBV7-9
TGTGCCAGCAGCCACGGTCTAGCGGGGGGTCCCGGGGAGCTGTTTTTT
CASSHGLAGGPGELFF
>TRBJ2-1|.|TRBD2|TRBV2
TGTGCCAGCCCATCTAGCGGGGGCCTGTGGATCTTC
CASPSSGGLWIF
>TRBJ2-5|.|TRBD1|TRBV7-2
TGTGCCAGCAGCCTGCGGACAGGGGGCCAAGAGACCCAGTACTTC
CASSLRTGGQETQYF
>TRBJ1-5|.|.|TRBV27
TGTGCCAGCAGGAACGGAGTCGGGAATCAGCCCCAGCATTTT
CASRNGVGNQPQHF
>TRBJ2-1|.|TRBD2|TRBV3-1/TRBV3-2
TGTGCCAGCAGCCAAGTCGGGGGGACTAGCGGGAGAAATGAGCAGTTCTTC
CASSQVGGTSGRNEQFF
>TRBJ2-3|.|TRBD2|TRBV5-4
TGTGCCAGCAGCCCAGCGGGAATGAGGGGAGATACGCAGTATTTT
CASSPAGMRGDTQYF
>TRBJ2-5|.|TRBD1|TRBV4-3
TGCGCCAGCAGCCAGGAGGGACAGGGGGAGGCCCAGTACTTC
CASSQEGQGEAQYF
>TRBJ1-2|.|TRBD1|TRBV5-1
TGCGCCAGCAGCTGGGAACCGGGACAGGCTGATTCTTATGGCTACACCTTC
CASSWEPGQADSYGYTF
>TRBJ2-1|.|TRBD2|TRBV4-3
TGCGCCAGCAGCCAAGATTTGGGCTGGACTAGCGGGAGAAATGAGCAGTTCTTC
CASSQDLGWTSGRNEQFF
>TRBJ2-1|.|TRBD2|TRBV7-2
TGTGCCAGCAGCCCCCCGGCGAGCGGGATTTCTGAGCAGTTCTTC
CASSPPASGISEQFF
>TRBJ1-1|.|.|TRBV29-1
TGCAGCGTTTTGGGAGCACCGAAAGCTTTCTTT
CSVLGAPKAFF
>TRBJ2-5|once|TRBD1|TRBV5-6
TGTGCCAGCAGCTTAGACAGGGGCCAAGAGACCCAGTACTTC
CASSLDRGQETQYF
>TRBJ1-3|.|TRBD1|TRBV15
TGTGCCACCAGCAAACCCGCCCGACGATGGGACAGGGGCCTCTCTGGAAACACCATATATTTT
CATSKPARRWDRGLSGNTIYF
>TRBJ2-2|.|.|TRBV30
TGTGCCTGGAGTGGGCCAACCGGGGAGCTGTTTTTT
CAWSGPTGELFF
>TRBJ1-4|.|TRBD1|TRBV5-5
TGTGCCAGCAGCGGGACAGGGGGCCGAGAAAAACTGTTTTTT
CASSGTGGREKLFF
>TRBJ2-5|.|TRBD1|TRBV24-1
TGTGCCACCAGTGAATTCGACAGGGGGTGGGAGACCCAGTACTTC
CATSEFDRGWETQYF
>TRBJ2-5|.|TRBD2|TRBV2
TGTGCCAGCTTGACTAGCGGTCGCAGTAGTCAAGAGACCCAGTACTTC
CASLTSGRSSQETQYF
>TRBJ1-1|.|TRBD1|TRBV9
TGTGCCAGCAGCGCACGCGGACAGGGGACCGGTATGAACACTGAAGCTTTCTTT
CASSARGQGTGMNTEAFF
>TRBJ2-3|.|TRBD1|TRBV23-1
TGCGCCAGCAGTCAACCCCCCGGGACAGGGGATCAAGATACGCAGTATTTT
CASSQPPGTGDQDTQYF
>TRBJ2-2|.|TRBD2|TRBV5-4
TGTGCCAGCAGATCTAGCGGACAAGCTACCGGGGAGCTGTTTTTT
CASRSSGQATGELFF
>TRBJ2-1|.|.|TRBV4-2
TGTGCCAGCGCCGAGGGTTATGAGCAGTTCTTC
CASAEGYEQFF
>TRBJ1-2|.|.|TRBV6-1
TGTGCCAGCAGTGAAGCGGGGAGGGGAACTAACTATGGCTACACCTTC
CASSEAGRGTNYGYTF
>TRBJ2-2|.|TRBD2|TRBV19
TGTGCCAGTAGTTGGGGAGGGGACACCGGGGAGCTGTTTTTT
CASSWGGDTGELFF